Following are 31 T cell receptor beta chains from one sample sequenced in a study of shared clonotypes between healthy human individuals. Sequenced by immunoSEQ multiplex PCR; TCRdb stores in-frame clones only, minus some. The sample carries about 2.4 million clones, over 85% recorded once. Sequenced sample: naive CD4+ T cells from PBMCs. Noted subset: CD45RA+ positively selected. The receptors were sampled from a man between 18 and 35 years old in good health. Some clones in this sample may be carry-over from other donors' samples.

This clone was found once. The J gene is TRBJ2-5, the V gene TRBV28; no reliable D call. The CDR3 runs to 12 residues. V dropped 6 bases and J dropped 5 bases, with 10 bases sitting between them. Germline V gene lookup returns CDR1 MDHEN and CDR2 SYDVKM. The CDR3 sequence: CASSPTRETQYF. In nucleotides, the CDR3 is TGTGCCAGCAGCCCCACCCGGGAGACCCAGTACTTC.

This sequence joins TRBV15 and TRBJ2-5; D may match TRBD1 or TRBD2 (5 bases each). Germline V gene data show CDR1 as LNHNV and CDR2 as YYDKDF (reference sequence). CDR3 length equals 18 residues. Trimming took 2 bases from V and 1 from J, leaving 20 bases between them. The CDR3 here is CATSRIPGTHRGQETQYF. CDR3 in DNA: TGTGCCACCAGCAGAATACCCGGGACCCATAGGGGCCAAGAGACCCAGTACTTC.

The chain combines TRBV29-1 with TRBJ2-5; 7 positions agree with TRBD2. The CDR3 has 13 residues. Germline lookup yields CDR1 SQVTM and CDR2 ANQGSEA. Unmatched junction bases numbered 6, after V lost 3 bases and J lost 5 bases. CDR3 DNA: TGCAGCGTTGATTGGGGAGGGGCGGAGACCCAGTACTTC. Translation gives CSVDWGGAETQYF.

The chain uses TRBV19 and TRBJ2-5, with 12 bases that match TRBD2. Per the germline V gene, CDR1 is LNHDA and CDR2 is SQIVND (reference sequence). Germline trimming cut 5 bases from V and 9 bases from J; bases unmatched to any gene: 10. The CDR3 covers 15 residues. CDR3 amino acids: CASSVGLAGISAQYF. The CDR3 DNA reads TGTGCCAGTAGTGTCGGACTAGCGGGGATCTCGGCCCAGTACTTC.

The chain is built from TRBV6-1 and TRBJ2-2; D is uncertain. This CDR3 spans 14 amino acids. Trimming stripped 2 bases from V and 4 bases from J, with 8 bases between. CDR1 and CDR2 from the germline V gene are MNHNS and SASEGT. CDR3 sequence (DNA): TGTGCCAGCAGTGAAAACATATCCACCGGGGAGCTGTTTTTT. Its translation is CASSENISTGELFF.

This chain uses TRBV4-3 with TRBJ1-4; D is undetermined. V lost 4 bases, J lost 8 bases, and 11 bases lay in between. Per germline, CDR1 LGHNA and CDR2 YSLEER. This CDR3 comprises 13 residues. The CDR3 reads CASSPGTVEKLFF. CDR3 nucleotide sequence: TGCGCCAGCAGCCCTGGTACGGTGGAAAAACTGTTTTTT.

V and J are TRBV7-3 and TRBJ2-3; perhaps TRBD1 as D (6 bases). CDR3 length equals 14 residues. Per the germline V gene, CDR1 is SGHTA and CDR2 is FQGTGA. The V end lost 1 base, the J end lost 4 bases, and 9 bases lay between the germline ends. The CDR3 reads CASSLRAGADTQYF. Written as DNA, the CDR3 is TGTGCCAGCAGCTTAAGGGCAGGGGCAGATACGCAGTATTTT.

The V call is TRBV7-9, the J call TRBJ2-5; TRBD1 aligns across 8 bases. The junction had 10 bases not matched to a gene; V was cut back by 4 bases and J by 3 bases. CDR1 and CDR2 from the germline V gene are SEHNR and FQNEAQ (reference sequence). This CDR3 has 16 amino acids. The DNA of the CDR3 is TGTGCCAGCAGCTCCACCCCCGGACAGGGAAAAGAGACCCAGTACTTC. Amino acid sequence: CASSSTPGQGKETQYF.

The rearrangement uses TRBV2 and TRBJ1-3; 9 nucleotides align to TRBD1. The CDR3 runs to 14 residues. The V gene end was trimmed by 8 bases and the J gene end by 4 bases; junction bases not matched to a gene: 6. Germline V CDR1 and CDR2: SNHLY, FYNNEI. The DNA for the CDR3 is TGTGCCAGCTCCGGACAGGGGTCCGGAAACACCATATATTTT. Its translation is CASSGQGSGNTIYF.

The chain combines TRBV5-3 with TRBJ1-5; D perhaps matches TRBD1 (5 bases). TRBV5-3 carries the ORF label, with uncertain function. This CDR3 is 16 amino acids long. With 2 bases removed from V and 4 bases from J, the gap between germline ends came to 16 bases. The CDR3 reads CARSFPRQRGNQPQHF. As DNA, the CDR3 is TGTGCCAGAAGCTTCCCGAGACAGAGGGGAAATCAGCCCCAGCATTTT.

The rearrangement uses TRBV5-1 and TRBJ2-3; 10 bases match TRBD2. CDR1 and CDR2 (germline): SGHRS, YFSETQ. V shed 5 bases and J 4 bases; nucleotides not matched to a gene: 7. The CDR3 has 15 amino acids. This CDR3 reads CASRRAGGPPDTQYF. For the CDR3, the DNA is TGCGCCAGCAGGCGAGCGGGAGGGCCTCCAGATACGCAGTATTTT. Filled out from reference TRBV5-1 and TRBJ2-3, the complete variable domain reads KAGVTQTPRYLIKTRGQQVTLSCSPISGHRSVSWYQQTPGQGLQFLFEYFSETQRNKGNFPGRFSGRQFSNSRSEMNVSTLELGDSALYLCASRRAGGPPDTQYFGPGTRLTVL.

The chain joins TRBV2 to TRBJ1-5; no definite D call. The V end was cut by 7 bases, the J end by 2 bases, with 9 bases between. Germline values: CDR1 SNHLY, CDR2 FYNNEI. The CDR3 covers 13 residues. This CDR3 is CASIAQGNQPQHF. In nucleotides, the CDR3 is TGTGCCAGCATTGCCCAGGGCAATCAGCCCCAGCATTTT.

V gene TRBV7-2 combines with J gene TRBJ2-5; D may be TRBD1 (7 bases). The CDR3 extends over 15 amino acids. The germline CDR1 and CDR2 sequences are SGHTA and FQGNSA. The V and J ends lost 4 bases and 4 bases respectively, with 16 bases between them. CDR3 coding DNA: TGTGCCAGCAGCTCTCGACAGGGAGGAGGAGAGACCCAGTACTTC. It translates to CASSSRQGGGETQYF.

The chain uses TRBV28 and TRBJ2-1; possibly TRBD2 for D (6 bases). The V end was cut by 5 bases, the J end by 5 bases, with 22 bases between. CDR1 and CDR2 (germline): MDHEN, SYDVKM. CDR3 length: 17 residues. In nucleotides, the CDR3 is TGTGCCAGCAGTCCCACACTTTGGGGACTCAAGGACAATGAGCAGTTCTTC. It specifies CASSPTLWGLKDNEQFF.

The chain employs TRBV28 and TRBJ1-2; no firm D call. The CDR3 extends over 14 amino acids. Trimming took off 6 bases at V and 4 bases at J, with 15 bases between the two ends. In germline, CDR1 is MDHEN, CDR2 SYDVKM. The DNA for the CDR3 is TGTGCCAGCAGGTACAGCCGGATGGGCTATGGCTACACCTTC. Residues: CASRYSRMGYGYTF.

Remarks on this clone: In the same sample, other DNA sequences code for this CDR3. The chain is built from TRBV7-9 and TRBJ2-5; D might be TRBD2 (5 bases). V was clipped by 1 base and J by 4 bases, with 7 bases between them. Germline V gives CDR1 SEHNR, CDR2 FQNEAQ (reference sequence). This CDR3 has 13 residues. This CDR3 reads CASSLVGRETQYF. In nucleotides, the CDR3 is TGTGCCAGCAGCTTAGTTGGGAGAGAGACCCAGTACTTC. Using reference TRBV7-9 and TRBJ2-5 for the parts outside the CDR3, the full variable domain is DTGVSQNPRHKITKRGQNVTFRCDPISEHNRLYWYRQTLGQGPEFLTYFQNEAQLEKSRLLSDRFSAERPKGSFSTLEIQRTEQGDSAMYLCASSLVGRETQYFGPGTRLLVL.

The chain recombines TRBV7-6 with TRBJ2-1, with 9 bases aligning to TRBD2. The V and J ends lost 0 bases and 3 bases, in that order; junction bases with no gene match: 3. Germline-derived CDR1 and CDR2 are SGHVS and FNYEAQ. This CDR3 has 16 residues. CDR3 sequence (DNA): TGTGCCAGCAGCTTAGCGCTAGCGGGAAACTACAATGAGCAGTTCTTC. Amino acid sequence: CASSLALAGNYNEQFF.

The CDR3 DNA sequence: TGTGCCAGTACCTCTCTAGAGTGGGGCCACTTTAATGAAAAACTGTTTTTT. It is translated as CASTSLEWGHFNEKLFF. This chain connects TRBV19 to TRBJ1-4; a weak D match, TRBD1 (5 bases). CDR1 is LNHDA, CDR2 SQIVND, per germline (reference sequence). V lost 7 bases and J 4 bases, leaving 22 bases between the germline ends. The CDR3 has 17 residues.

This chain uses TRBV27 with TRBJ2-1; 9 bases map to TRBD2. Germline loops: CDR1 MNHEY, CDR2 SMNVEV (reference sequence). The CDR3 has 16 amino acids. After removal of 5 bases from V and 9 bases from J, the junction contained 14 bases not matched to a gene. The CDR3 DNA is TGTGCCAGCAGTCCCGCCCTAGCGGGACTTGTTAGTGAGCAGTTCTTC. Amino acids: CASSPALAGLVSEQFF.

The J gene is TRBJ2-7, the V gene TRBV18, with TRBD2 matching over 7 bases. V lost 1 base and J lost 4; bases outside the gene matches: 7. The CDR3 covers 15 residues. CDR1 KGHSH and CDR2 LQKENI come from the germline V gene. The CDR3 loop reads CASSPLGRAGYEQYF. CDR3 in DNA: TGTGCCAGCTCACCACTTGGGAGGGCCGGGTACGAGCAGTACTTC.

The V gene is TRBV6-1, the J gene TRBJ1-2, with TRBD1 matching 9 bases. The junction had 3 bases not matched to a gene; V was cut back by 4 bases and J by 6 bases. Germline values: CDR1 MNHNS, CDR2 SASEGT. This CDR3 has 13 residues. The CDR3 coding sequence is TGTGCCAGCAGTGTGAGACAGGGGGATGGCTACACCTTC. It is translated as CASSVRQGDGYTF.

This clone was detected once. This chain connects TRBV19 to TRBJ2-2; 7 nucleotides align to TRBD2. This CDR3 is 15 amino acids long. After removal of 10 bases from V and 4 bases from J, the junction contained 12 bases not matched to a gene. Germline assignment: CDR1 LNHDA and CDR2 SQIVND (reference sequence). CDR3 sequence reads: CATIQRDGGTGELFF. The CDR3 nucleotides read TGTGCCACTATCCAGCGGGACGGCGGCACCGGGGAGCTGTTTTTT.

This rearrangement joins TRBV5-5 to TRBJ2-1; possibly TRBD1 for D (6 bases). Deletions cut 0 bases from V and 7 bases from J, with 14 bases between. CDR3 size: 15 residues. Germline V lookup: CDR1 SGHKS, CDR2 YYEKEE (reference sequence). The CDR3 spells CASSLEQGGYNEQFF. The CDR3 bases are TGTGCCAGCAGCTTGGAACAGGGTGGTTATAATGAGCAGTTCTTC.

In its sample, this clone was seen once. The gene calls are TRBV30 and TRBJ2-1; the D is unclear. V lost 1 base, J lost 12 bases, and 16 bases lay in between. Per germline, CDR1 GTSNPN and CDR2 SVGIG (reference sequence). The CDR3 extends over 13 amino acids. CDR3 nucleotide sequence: TGTGCCTGGAGTGATAAGGGCACGGATGGGCAGTTCTTC. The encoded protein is CAWSDKGTDGQFF.

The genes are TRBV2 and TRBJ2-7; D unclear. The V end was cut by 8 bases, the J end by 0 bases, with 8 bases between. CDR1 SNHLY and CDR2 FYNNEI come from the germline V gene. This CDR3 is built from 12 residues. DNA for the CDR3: TGTGCCAGCGAAAAGAGCTCCTACGAGCAGTACTTC. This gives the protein CASEKSSYEQYF.

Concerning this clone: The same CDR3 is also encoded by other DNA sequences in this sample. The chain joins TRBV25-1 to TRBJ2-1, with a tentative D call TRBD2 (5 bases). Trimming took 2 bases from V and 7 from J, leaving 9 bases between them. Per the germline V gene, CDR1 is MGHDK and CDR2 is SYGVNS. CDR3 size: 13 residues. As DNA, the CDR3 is TGTGCCAGCAGTGAAGCGGGCCGGAATGAGCAGTTCTTC. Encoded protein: CASSEAGRNEQFF.

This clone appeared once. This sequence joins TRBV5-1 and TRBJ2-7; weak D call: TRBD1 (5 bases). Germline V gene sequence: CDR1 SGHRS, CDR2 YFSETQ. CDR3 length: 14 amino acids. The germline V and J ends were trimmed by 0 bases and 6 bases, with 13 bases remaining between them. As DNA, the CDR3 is TGCGCCAGCAGCTTGGGAACAGGCTGGGTCGAGCAGTACTTC. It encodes CASSLGTGWVEQYF.

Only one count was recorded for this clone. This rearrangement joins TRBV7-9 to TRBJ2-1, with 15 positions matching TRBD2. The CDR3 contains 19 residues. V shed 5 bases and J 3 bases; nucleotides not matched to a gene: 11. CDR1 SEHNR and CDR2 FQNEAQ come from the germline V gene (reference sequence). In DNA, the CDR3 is TGTGCCAGCAGCCGGGTGGGACTAGCGGGAGGAGCGGGCTACAATGAGCAGTTCTTC. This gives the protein CASSRVGLAGGAGYNEQFF.

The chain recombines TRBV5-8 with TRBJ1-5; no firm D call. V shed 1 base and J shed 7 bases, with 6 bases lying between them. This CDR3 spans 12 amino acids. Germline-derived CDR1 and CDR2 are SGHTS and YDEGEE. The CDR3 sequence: CASSLQGQPQHF. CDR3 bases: TGTGCCAGCAGCTTGCAAGGACAGCCCCAGCATTTT. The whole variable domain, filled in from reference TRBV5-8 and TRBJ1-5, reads EAGVTQSPTHLIKTRGQQATLRCSPISGHTSVYWYQQALGLGLQFLLWYDEGEERNRGNFPPRFSGRQFPNYSSELNVNALELEDSALYLCASSLQGQPQHFGDGTRLSIL.

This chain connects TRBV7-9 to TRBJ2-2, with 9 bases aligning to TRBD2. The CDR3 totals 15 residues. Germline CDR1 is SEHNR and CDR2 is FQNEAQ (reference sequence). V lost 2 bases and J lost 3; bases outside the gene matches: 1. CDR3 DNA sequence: TGTGCCAGCAGCTTATCTAGCGGGGACACCGGGGAGCTGTTTTTT. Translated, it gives CASSLSSGDTGELFF.

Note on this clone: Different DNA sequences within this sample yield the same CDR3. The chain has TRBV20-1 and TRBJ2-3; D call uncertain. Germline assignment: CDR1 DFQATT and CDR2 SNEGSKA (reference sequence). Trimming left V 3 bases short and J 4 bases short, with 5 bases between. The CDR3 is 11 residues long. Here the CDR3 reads CSARESDTQYF. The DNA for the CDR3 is TGCAGTGCTAGGGAGTCAGATACGCAGTATTTT.